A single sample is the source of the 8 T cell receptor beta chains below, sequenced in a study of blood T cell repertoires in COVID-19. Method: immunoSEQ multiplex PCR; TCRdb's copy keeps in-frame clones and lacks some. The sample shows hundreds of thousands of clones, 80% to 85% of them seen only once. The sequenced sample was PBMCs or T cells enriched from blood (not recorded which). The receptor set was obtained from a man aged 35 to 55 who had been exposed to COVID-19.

The CDR3 nucleotides are TGCGCCAGCAGCGTAACCGGGACAAGGGAGACCCAGTACTTC. It translates to CASSVTGTRETQYF. The rearrangement joins TRBV5-1 to TRBJ2-5; D perhaps matches TRBD1 (6 bases). This CDR3 has 14 amino acids. CDR1 is SGHRS and CDR2 is YFSETQ in the germline V gene. V was clipped by 4 bases and J by 5 bases, with 15 bases between them.

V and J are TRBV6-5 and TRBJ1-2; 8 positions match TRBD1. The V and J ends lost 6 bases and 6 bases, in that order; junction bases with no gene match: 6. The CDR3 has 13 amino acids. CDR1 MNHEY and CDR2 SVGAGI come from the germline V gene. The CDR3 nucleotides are TGTGCCAGCAGCCACAGGGGGGGAAATGGCTACACCTTC. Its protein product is CASSHRGGNGYTF.

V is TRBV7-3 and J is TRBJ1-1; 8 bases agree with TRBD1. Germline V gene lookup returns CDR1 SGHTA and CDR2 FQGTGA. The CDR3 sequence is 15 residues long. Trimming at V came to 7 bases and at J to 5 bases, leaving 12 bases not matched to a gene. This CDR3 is CASIRPGQEATEAFF. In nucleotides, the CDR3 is TGTGCCAGCATACGACCGGGACAGGAAGCGACTGAAGCTTTCTTT.

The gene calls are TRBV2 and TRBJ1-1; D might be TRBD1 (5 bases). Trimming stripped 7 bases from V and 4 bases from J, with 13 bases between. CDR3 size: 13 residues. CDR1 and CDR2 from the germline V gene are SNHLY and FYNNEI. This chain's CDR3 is CASTREGPTEAFF. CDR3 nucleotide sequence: TGTGCCAGCACAAGGGAGGGGCCCACTGAAGCTTTCTTT.

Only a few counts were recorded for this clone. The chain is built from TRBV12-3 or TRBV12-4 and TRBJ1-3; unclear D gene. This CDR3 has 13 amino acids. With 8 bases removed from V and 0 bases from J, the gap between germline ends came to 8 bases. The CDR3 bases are TGTGCCAGCGGTATCTACTCTGGAAACACCATATATTTT. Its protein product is CASGIYSGNTIYF.

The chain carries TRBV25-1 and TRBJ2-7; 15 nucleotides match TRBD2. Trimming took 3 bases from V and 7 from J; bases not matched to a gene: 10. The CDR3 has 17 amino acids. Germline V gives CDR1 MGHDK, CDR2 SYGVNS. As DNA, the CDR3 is TGTGCCAGCAGTGATTCCTCCGGACTAGCGGGAGGGGTGGAGCAGTACTTC. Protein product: CASSDSSGLAGGVEQYF.

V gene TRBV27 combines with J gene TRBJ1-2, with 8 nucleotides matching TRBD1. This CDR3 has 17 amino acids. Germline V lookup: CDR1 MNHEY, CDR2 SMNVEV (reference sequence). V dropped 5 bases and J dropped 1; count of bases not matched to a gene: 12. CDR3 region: CASSNDRGQSFNYGYTF. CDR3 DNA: TGTGCCAGCAGTAACGACAGGGGACAGTCCTTTAACTATGGCTACACCTTC.

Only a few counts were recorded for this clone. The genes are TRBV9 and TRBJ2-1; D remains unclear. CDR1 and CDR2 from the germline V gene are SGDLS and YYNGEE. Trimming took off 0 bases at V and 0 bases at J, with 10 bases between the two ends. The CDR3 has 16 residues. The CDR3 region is CASSVGAPSSYNEQFF. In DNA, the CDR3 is TGTGCCAGCAGCGTAGGAGCGCCCAGCTCCTACAATGAGCAGTTCTTC.